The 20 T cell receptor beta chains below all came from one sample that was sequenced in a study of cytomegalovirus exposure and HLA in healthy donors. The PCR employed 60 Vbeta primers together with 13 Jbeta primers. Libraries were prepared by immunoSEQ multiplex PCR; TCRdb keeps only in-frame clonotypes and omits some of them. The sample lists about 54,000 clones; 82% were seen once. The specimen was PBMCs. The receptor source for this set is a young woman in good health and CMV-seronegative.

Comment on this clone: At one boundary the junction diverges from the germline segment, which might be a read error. The CDR3 DNA reads TGTGCCAGCAGTTTAAGCCGGGTCTCTGGGGCCAACGGCCTGACTTTC. Translation gives CASSLSRVSGANGLTF. The rearrangement joins TRBV28 to TRBJ2-6; D possibly corresponds to TRBD1 (5 bases). Germline V CDR1 and CDR2: MDHEN, SYDVKM. This CDR3 spans 16 amino acids.

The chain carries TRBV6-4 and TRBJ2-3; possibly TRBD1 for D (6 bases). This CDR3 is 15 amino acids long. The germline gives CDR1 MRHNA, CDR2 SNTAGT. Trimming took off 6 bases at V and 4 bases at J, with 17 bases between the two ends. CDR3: CASSSGVSAPDTQYF. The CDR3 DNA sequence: TGTGCCAGCAGCTCAGGGGTTTCAGCGCCAGATACGCAGTATTTT.

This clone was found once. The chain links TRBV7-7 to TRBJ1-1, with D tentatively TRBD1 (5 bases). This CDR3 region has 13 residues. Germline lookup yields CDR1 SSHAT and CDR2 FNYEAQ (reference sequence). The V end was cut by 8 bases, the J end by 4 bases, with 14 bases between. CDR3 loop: CASGLNRTTEAFF. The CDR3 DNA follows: TGTGCCAGCGGTTTAAACAGGACCACTGAAGCTTTCTTT.

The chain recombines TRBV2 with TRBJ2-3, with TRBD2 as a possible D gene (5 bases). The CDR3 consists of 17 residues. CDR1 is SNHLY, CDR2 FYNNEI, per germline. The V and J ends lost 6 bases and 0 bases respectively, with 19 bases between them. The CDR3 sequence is CASRAGGTSTSTDTQYF. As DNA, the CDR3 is TGTGCCAGCAGGGCTGGAGGAACCAGTACTAGCACAGATACGCAGTATTTT.

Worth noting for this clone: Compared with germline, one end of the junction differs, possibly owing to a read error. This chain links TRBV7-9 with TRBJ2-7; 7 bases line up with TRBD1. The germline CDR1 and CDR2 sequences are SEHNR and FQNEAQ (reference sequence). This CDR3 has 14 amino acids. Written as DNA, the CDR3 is TGTGCCAGCAGCTTCACCGGGACAGAATCTATTAAGGACTTC. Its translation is CASSFTGTESIKDF.

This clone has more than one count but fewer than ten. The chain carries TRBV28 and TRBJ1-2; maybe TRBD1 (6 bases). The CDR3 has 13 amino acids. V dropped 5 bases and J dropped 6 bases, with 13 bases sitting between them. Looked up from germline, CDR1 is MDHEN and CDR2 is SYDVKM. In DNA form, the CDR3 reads TGTGCCAGCAGTGGCTGGGACATTAATGGCTACACCTTC. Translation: CASSGWDINGYTF.

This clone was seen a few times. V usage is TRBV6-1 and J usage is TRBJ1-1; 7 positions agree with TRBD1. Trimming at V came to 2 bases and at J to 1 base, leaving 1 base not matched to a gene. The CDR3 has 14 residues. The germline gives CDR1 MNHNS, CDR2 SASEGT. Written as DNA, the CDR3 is TGTGCCAGCAGTGAAAGGGACAGGAACACTGAAGCTTTCTTT. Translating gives CASSERDRNTEAFF.

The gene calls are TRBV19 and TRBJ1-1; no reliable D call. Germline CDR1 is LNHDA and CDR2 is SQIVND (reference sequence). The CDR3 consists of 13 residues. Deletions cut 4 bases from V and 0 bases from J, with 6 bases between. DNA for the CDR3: TGTGCCAGTAGTACCCCGGTGAACACTGAAGCTTTCTTT. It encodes CASSTPVNTEAFF.

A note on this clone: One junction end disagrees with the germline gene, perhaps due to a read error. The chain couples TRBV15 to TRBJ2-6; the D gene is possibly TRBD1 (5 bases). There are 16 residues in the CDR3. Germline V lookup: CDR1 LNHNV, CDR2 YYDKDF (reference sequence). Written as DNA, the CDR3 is TGTGCCACCAGCAGAGACAGGAACTCTGGGGCCAACGGCCTGACTTTC. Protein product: CATSRDRNSGANGLTF.

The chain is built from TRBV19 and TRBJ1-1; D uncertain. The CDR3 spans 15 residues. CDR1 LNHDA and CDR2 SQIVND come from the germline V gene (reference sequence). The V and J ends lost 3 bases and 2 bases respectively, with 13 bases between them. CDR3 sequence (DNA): TGTGCCAGTAGTATGATGCCAAAGCGAAACACTGAAGCTTTCTTT. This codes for CASSMMPKRNTEAFF.

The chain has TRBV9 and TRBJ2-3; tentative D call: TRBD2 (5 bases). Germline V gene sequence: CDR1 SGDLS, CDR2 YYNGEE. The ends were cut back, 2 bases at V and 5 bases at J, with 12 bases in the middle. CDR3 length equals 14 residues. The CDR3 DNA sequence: TGTGCCAGCAGCGTCCGGGTTCGGGGAGATACGCAGTATTTT. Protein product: CASSVRVRGDTQYF. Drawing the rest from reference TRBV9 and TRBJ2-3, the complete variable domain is DSGVTQTPKHLITATGQRVTLRCSPRSGDLSVYWYQQSLDQGLQFLIQYYNGEERAKGNILERFSAQQFPDLHSELNLSSLELGDSALYFCASSVRVRGDTQYFGPGTRLTVL.

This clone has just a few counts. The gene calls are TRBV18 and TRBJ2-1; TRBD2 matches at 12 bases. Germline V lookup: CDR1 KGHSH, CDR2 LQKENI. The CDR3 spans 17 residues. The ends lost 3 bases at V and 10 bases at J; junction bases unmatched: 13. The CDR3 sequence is CASSPPDRLAGVGEQFF. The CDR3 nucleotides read TGTGCCAGCTCACCCCCGGATCGACTAGCGGGAGTAGGGGAGCAGTTCTTC. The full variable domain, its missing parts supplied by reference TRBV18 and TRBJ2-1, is NAGVMQNPRHLVRRRGQEARLRCSPMKGHSHVYWYRQLPEEGLKFMVYLQKENIIDESGMPKERFSAEFPKEGPSILRIQQVVRGDSAAYFCASSPPDRLAGVGEQFFGPGTRLTVL.

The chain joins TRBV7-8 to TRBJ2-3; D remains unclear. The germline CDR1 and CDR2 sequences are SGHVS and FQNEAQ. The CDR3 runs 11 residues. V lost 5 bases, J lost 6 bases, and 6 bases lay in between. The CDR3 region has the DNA TGTGCCAGCAGCCCCCAGGATACGCAGTATTTT. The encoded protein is CASSPQDTQYF.

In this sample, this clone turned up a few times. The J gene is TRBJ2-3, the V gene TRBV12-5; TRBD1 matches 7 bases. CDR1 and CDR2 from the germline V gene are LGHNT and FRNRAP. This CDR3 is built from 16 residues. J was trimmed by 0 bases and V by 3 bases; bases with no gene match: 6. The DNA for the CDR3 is TGTGCTAGTGGTTTCACAGGGGCATCTAGCACAGATACGCAGTATTTT. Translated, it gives CASGFTGASSTDTQYF.

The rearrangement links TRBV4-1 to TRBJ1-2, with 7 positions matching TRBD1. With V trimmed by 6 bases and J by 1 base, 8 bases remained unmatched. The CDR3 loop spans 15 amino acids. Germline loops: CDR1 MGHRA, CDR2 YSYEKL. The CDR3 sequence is CASRPGTVLNYGYTF. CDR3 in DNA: TGCGCCAGCAGGCCTGGGACAGTTCTTAACTATGGCTACACCTTC.

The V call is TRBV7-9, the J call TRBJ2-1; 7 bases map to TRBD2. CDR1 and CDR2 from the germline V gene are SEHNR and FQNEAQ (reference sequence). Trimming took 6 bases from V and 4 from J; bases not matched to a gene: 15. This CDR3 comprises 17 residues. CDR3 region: CASRPSSGAGRYNEQFF. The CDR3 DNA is TGTGCCAGCAGGCCCTCTAGCGGAGCGGGAAGGTACAATGAGCAGTTCTTC.

The CDR3 loop reads CASSLVLAVTDTQYF. In DNA form, the CDR3 reads TGTGCCAGCAGCTTGGTTCTAGCGGTCACAGATACGCAGTATTTT. The chain carries TRBV5-8 and TRBJ2-3, with 7 nucleotides matching TRBD2. The CDR3 consists of 15 residues. Per the germline V gene, CDR1 is SGHTS and CDR2 is YDEGEE. The ends lost 0 bases at V and 2 bases at J; junction bases unmatched: 3.

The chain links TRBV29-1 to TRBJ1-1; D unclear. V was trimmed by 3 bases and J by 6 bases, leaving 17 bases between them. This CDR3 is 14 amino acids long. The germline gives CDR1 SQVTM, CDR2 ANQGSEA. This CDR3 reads CSVEGSYNEAEAFF. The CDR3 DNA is TGCAGCGTTGAGGGCAGCTATAATGAAGCTGAAGCTTTCTTT. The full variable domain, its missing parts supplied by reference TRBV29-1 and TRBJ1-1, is SAVISQKPSRDICQRGTSLTIQCQVDSQVTMMFWYRQQPGQSLTLIATANQGSEATYESGFVIDKFPISRPNLTFSTLTVSNMSPEDSSIYLCSVEGSYNEAEAFFGQGTRLTVV.

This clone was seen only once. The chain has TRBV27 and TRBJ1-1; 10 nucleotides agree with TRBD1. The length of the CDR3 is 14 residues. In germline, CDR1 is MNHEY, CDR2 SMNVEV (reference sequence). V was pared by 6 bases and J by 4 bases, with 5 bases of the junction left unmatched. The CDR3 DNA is TGTGCCAGCAGCCCTCGGGACAGGGGCACTGAAGCTTTCTTT. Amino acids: CASSPRDRGTEAFF.

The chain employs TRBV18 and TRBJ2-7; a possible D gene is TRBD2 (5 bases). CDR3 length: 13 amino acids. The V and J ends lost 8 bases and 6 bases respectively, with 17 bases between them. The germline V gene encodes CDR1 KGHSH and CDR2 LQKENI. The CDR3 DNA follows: TGTGCCAGCAACGTTCAGTCGGGGTCCGAGCAGTACTTC. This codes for CASNVQSGSEQYF.